This TCR beta chain was recorded in a study of cytomegalovirus exposure and HLA in healthy donors. CDR1 is SGHNT, CDR2 YENEEA, per germline. The CDR3 totals 15 residues. The ends lost 3 bases at V and 0 bases at J; junction bases unmatched: 1. Researchers ran the PCR with 60 Vbeta and 13 Jbeta primers. The table came from immunoSEQ multiplex PCR; TCRdb's copy has only in-frame clones and leaves some out. The top ten hold about 0.5% of the sample, which has under 200,000 clones, around 80% seen once. Points on this clone: Its target is unknown.

The study, taken as a whole, reports: In an earlier analysis, about 87% or about 30%: the productive usage of most TCR beta V segments. High sensitivity and specificity were reportedly achieved when the classifier diagnosed cytomegalovirus status. A few V segments could not be told apart, such as TRBV6-2 and TRBV6-3, and were left out.

V is TRBV11-3 and J is TRBJ2-7; 11 positions agree with TRBD2. This sequence was found in a woman aged 45-65 years in good health and CMV-seronegative. Material for sequencing was PBMCs. The CDR3, as DNA: TGTGCCAGCAGCTTGGGACTAGCGGCCTCCTACGAGCAGTACTTC. Protein product: CASSLGLAASYEQYF.